Given below is one TCR beta chain in context. Its target is not known. There were TCR beta CDR3 regions amplified from RNA transcripts. HTBI primers were the set used in a first-round RT-PCR of the TCR CDR3. TCRdb recomputed calls from the multiplex PCR reads with MiXCR, one row per CDR3 protein. The table records 650,000 to 850,000 distinct CDR3 sequences, approximately 18% of them present only once. Every diagnosis used clinical symptoms, serum thyroxine and TRAb, thyroid ultrasound and orbital computed tomography. Any symptoms of ophthalmopathy came after the first hyperthyroidism diagnosis, from which the blood sample dates. The data were taken from a study of T cells in Graves' hyperthyroidism and ophthalmopathy. General study results and limits: From stable hyperthyroidism, ophthalmopathy was separated by a 13 V-J model. Prediction of ophthalmopathy progression came a median around 6.1 months pre-onset.

V dropped 0 bases and J dropped 9 bases, with 14 bases sitting between them. CDR3 length: 14 residues. The V gene's germline CDR1 is LGHDT and CDR2 YNNKEL (reference sequence). This clonotype was obtained from a woman aged 45 to 65 with Graves' hyperthyroidism that later progressed to Graves' ophthalmopathy. The rearrangement uses TRBV3-1 and TRBJ1-1, with D perhaps TRBD1 (5 bases). The source material was blood. The CDR3 DNA sequence: TGTGCCAGCAGCCAAGAAGGGGCCAACGATCAAGCTTTCTTT. Translating it yields CASSQEGANDQAFF.